The 24 T cell receptor beta chains given below trace back to one sample, sequenced in a study of response to subunit inactivated influenza vaccine. TCRdb processed the RT-PCR reads anew with MiXCR; each CDR3 protein has one entry. The table lists around 520,000 distinct CDR3 sequences, about 10% of them singletons. The source material was PBMCs from blood, sampled on the day of vaccination. The receptors come from a man aged 45-60 years who received an inactivated influenza vaccine.

This clonotype was seen repeatedly, ten times or more. This chain uses TRBV6-2 or TRBV6-3 with TRBJ2-6; D perhaps matches TRBD2 (6 bases). CDR1 is MNHEY, CDR2 SVGEGT, per germline. This CDR3 has 17 residues. Trimming shortened V by 6 bases and J by 0 bases, and 15 bases separated the two germline ends. In nucleotides, the CDR3 is TGTGCCAGCAGACAGACTAGGACAAGCTCTGGGGCCAACGTCCTGACTTTC. Amino acid sequence: CASRQTRTSSGANVLTF.

The table lists this clonotype with many counts. This rearrangement joins TRBV5-6 to TRBJ2-2; D unresolved. The CDR3 runs 15 residues. CDR1 and CDR2 from the germline V gene are SGHDT and YYEEEE. V dropped 0 bases and J dropped 0 bases, with 6 bases sitting between them. CDR3 region: CASSLDSPNTGELFF. CDR3 coding DNA: TGTGCCAGCAGCTTGGACAGCCCGAACACCGGGGAGCTGTTTTTT.

This chain connects TRBV29-1 to TRBJ2-1, with 8 bases aligning to TRBD2. CDR3 length equals 13 residues. The V gene end was trimmed by 4 bases and the J gene end by 6 bases; junction bases not matched to a gene: 5. The germline CDR1 and CDR2 sequences are SQVTM and ANQGSEA. CDR3 in DNA: TGCAGCGTTGTACCGGGGGGGGGCAATGAGCAGTTCTTC. Its translation: CSVVPGGGNEQFF.

In this sample, this clonotype turned up a few times. The V and J genes are TRBV20-1 and TRBJ2-3; D unresolved. CDR1 and CDR2 from the germline V gene are DFQATT and SNEGSKA (reference sequence). The V gene lost 2 bases and the J gene lost 4 bases, with 7 bases spanning the gap. This CDR3 is built from 12 residues. The CDR3 is CSARRTADTQYF. In DNA, the CDR3 is TGCAGTGCTAGAAGGACCGCAGATACGCAGTATTTT.

This clonotype was recorded a few times. V usage is TRBV9 and J usage is TRBJ2-2; D possibly corresponds to TRBD2 (5 bases). The ends were cut back, 0 bases at V and 6 bases at J, with 9 bases in the middle. CDR1 is SGDLS and CDR2 is YYNGEE in the germline V gene. The CDR3 contains 14 residues. CDR3 coding DNA: TGTGCCAGCAGCGTAGCTCGGGGTTCCGGGGAGCTGTTTTTT. Translation gives CASSVARGSGELFF. The full variable domain, its missing parts supplied by reference TRBV9 and TRBJ2-2, is DSGVTQTPKHLITATGQRVTLRCSPRSGDLSVYWYQQSLDQGLQFLIQYYNGEERAKGNILERFSAQQFPDLHSELNLSSLELGDSALYFCASSVARGSGELFFGEGSRLTVL.

This clonotype was counted between two and nine times. The rearrangement links TRBV7-2 to TRBJ2-3; TRBD1 matches 10 bases. The CDR3 length is 15 residues. The ends lost 1 base at V and 9 bases at J; junction bases unmatched: 7. In germline, CDR1 is SGHTA, CDR2 FQGNSA. The CDR3 loop reads CASSLGGQGGGTQYF. The CDR3 DNA reads as TGTGCCAGCAGCTTAGGAGGACAGGGGGGTGGGACGCAGTATTTT.

The chain recombines TRBV20-1 with TRBJ2-5, with 12 bases aligning to TRBD2. There are 14 residues in the CDR3. V lost 6 bases to trimming and J lost 7 bases; unmatched junction nucleotides: 9. The germline gives CDR1 DFQATT, CDR2 SNEGSKA (reference sequence). The DNA of the CDR3 is TGCAGTGCAATGACTAGCGGGGGTTTCGGGACCCAGTACTTC. It codes for CSAMTSGGFGTQYF.

This clonotype has more than one count but fewer than ten. The chain has TRBV10-2 and TRBJ2-1, with D possibly being TRBD2 (6 bases). Deletions cut 6 bases from V and 1 base from J, with 10 bases between. This CDR3 is 14 amino acids long. CDR1 is WSHSY and CDR2 is SAAADI in the germline V gene. The CDR3 coding sequence is TGCGCCAGCAGGGAGGAGGGGTCCTACAATGAGCAGTTCTTC. This codes for CASREEGSYNEQFF.

This clonotype was seen only a few times. The V gene is TRBV20-1, the J gene TRBJ2-5, with TRBD2 matching 7 bases. J was trimmed by 1 base and V by 3 bases; bases with no gene match: 8. CDR1 DFQATT and CDR2 SNEGSKA come from the germline V gene (reference sequence). This CDR3 has 15 amino acids. CDR3 loop: CSASYPREPQETQYF. CDR3 sequence (DNA): TGCAGTGCTAGTTACCCGCGGGAGCCCCAAGAGACCCAGTACTTC.

This clonotype was recorded at least ten times. The genes are TRBV5-1 and TRBJ2-2; possible D gene TRBD1, 5 bases. V gave up 6 bases and J gave up 5 bases, with 8 bases separating them. Germline assignment: CDR1 SGHRS and CDR2 YFSETQ. The CDR3 sequence is 12 residues long. CDR3 bases: TGCGCCAGCACGACAGAGACCGGGGAGCTGTTTTTT. Protein sequence: CASTTETGELFF.

This sequence joins TRBV29-1 and TRBJ2-5, with D maybe TRBD1 (6 bases). Trimming stripped 3 bases from V and 12 bases from J, with 17 bases between. Per germline, CDR1 SQVTM and CDR2 ANQGSEA. CDR3 size: 12 residues. The CDR3 here is CSVDGSWAGEYF. In nucleotides, the CDR3 is TGCAGCGTTGATGGGTCGTGGGCAGGGGAGTACTTC.

The chain is built from TRBV6-2 or TRBV6-3 and TRBJ2-7, with 11 nucleotides matching TRBD2. The V and J ends lost 5 bases and 5 bases, in that order; junction bases with no gene match: 14. Germline values: CDR1 MNHEY, CDR2 SVGEGT. The CDR3 spans 17 residues. CDR3 protein: CASSRPTSGRPRDEQYF. DNA of the CDR3: TGTGCCAGCAGTCGCCCCACTAGCGGGAGACCCCGGGACGAGCAGTACTTC.

This clonotype came up many times. This rearrangement joins TRBV6-5 to TRBJ2-7; 7 bases agree with TRBD1. V dropped 4 bases and J dropped 5; count of bases not matched to a gene: 14. CDR3 size: 16 residues. Germline CDR1 and CDR2: MNHEY and SVGAGI. The CDR3 DNA reads as TGTGCCAGCAGTTCCTTTGGGGTTCTAGGGGGCAACGAGCAGTACTTC. As protein: CASSSFGVLGGNEQYF.

This clonotype was recorded a few times. This chain connects TRBV20-1 to TRBJ2-1; TRBD2 matches at 10 bases. The CDR3 consists of 16 residues. The J segment lost 3 bases and the V segment lost 6 bases, leaving 11 bases of the junction unmatched. CDR1 and CDR2 from the germline V gene are DFQATT and SNEGSKA (reference sequence). CDR3 nucleotide sequence: TGCAGTGCCCAACCTTTTAGCGGGGGGAACTACAATGAGCAGTTCTTC. Translating it yields CSAQPFSGGNYNEQFF.

This clonotype has a handful of counts. This chain links TRBV6-5 with TRBJ1-6; no clear D gene. V dropped 4 bases and J dropped 7 bases, with 14 bases sitting between them. This CDR3 is built from 15 residues. Germline values: CDR1 MNHEY, CDR2 SVGAGI. CDR3 DNA: TGTGCCAGCAGTTCGCCGGGATCGGACAATTCACCCCTCCACTTT. As protein: CASSSPGSDNSPLHF.

The chain carries TRBV3-1 and TRBJ2-2; D is unclear. Trimming removed 1 base at V and 5 bases at J, with 8 bases between. The CDR3 length is 14 residues. Germline V gene sequence: CDR1 LGHDT, CDR2 YNNKEL (reference sequence). The CDR3, as DNA: TGTGCCAGCAGCCAAGGTGTTTCTACCGGGGAGCTGTTTTTT. Translating it yields CASSQGVSTGELFF.

This clonotype occurred a few times. J is TRBJ2-7 and V is TRBV20-1, with D possibly TRBD2 on 6 matching bases. Trimming stripped 6 bases from V and 2 bases from J, with 17 bases between. The CDR3 covers 14 residues. Germline assignment: CDR1 DFQATT and CDR2 SNEGSKA (reference sequence). The CDR3 here is CSAHPEGPTYEQYF. CDR3 coding DNA: TGCAGTGCCCACCCGGAGGGGCCGACCTACGAGCAGTACTTC.

J is TRBJ2-7 and V is TRBV20-1, with TRBD1 matching 8 bases. The CDR3 is 14 amino acids. CDR1 and CDR2 from the germline V gene are DFQATT and SNEGSKA (reference sequence). V lost 0 bases, J lost 5 bases, and 6 bases stayed unmatched. The DNA of the CDR3 is TGCAGTGCTAGAGACCGGACAGGGCCCGACGAGCAGTACTTC. Encoded protein: CSARDRTGPDEQYF.

The table lists this clonotype with many counts. V usage is TRBV12-3 or TRBV12-4 and J usage is TRBJ2-7, with D hard to call. V was shortened by 5 bases and J by 5 bases, with 10 bases between the two germline ends. The CDR3 runs to 12 residues. The CDR3 DNA sequence: TGTGCCAGCAGTCCCGATCGGCACGAGCAGTACTTC. It encodes CASSPDRHEQYF.

This rearrangement joins TRBV19 to TRBJ2-2, with 7 bases matching TRBD1. The ends lost 6 bases at V and 0 bases at J; junction bases unmatched: 10. The CDR3 extends over 17 amino acids. The germline CDR1 and CDR2 sequences are LNHDA and SQIVND (reference sequence). CDR3 amino acids: CASSPLRDSSNTGELFF. Written as DNA, the CDR3 is TGTGCCAGTAGCCCACTACGGGACAGCTCGAACACCGGGGAGCTGTTTTTT.

Points on this clonotype: One junction end does not reproduce the germline sequence, and a read error may be involved. The chain joins TRBV12-3 or TRBV12-4 to TRBJ2-5; 9 positions agree with TRBD2. This CDR3 has 16 residues. The CDR3 spells CASSPYPRGGVETRYF. Written as DNA, the CDR3 is TGTGCCAGCAGCCCTTATCCGCGGGGGGGTGTAGAGACCCGGTACTTC.

The V and J genes are TRBV7-6 and TRBJ2-7; D gene uncertain. This CDR3 has 13 amino acids. Trimming took off 0 bases at V and 6 bases at J, with 9 bases between the two ends. From germline, CDR1 is SGHVS and CDR2 FNYEAQ. CDR3 in DNA: TGTGCCAGCAGCTTAGCCCACGGTGGCGAGCAGTACTTC. Protein sequence: CASSLAHGGEQYF.

In its sample, this clonotype was seen a few times. This sequence joins TRBV6-2 or TRBV6-3 and TRBJ2-3, with a tentative D call TRBD1 (6 bases). Trimming removed 5 bases from V and 2 bases from J, with 23 bases in between. Germline CDR1 MNHEY, CDR2 SVGEGT. The CDR3 spans 18 residues. CDR3 bases: TGTGCCAGCAGTCATGGAAGGGGGATACAGGGACACACAGATACGCAGTATTTT. Protein: CASSHGRGIQGHTDTQYF.

This clonotype has a handful of counts. This chain joins TRBV5-1 and TRBJ2-1; 9 bases map to TRBD2. With V trimmed by 3 bases and J by 3 bases, 7 bases remained unmatched. Germline CDR1 reads SGHRS; CDR2 reads YFSETQ. The CDR3 has 16 residues. The CDR3, as DNA: TGCGCCAGCAGCTCCCCAGAGCGGGGGGACTACAATGAGCAGTTCTTC. Translating it yields CASSSPERGDYNEQFF.